These T cell receptor beta chains were read from a single sample in a study of shared clonotypes between healthy human individuals. Here immunoSEQ multiplex PCR was the method, and the copy in TCRdb shows in-frame clones only, minus some. Among 2 million to 3 million clones listed, approximately 94% were seen once. Sequencing was carried out using naive CD4+ T cells sorted from blood. The receptors were gathered from a man between 18 and 35 years old in good health. The CDR3 runs from the conserved cysteine through the conserved F or W. The D gene is left open where the match is weak. The size of a clone is reported for some rows only, either as once, few or many, or as a class for expanded clones.

NA	TRBJ2-3	TRBV19	NA	CASSIGSQGDTQYF	TGTGCCAGTAGTATAGGGTCACAGGGTGATACGCAGTATTTT
NA	TRBJ2-5	TRBV9	NA	CASSVVAGLVGETQYF	TGTGCCAGCAGCGTAGTGGCAGGCCTCGTTGGGGAGACCCAGTACTTC
NA	TRBJ2-3	TRBV2	TRBD2	CASRFSQTSGGTDTQYF	TGTGCCAGCAGATTTTCACAGACTAGCGGGGGCACAGATACGCAGTATTTT
NA	TRBJ1-2	TRBV7-6	NA	CASSLARPDGYTF	TGTGCCAGCAGCTTAGCTCGCCCGGATGGCTACACCTTC
NA	TRBJ1-2	TRBV4-1	NA	CASSPGQGQNYGYTF	TGCGCCAGCAGCCCAGGGCAGGGACAAAACTATGGCTACACCTTC
NA	TRBJ2-1	TRBV30	TRBD2	CAWNRERGNEQFF	TGTGCCTGGAATCGAGAGCGGGGGAATGAGCAGTTCTTC
few	TRBJ1-5	TRBV18	NA	CASSQAVVRNQPQHF	TGTGCCAGCTCACAGGCAGTCGTACGCAATCAGCCCCAGCATTTT
NA	TRBJ2-7	TRBV9	TRBD1	CASSVGTASYEQYF	TGTGCCAGCAGCGTCGGGACAGCCTCCTACGAGCAGTACTTC
once	TRBJ1-6	TRBV28	TRBD1	CASSLGQGNNSPLHF	TGTGCCAGCAGTTTAGGACAGGGCAATAATTCACCCCTCCACTTT
NA	TRBJ2-2	TRBV6-6	TRBD1	CASSNQGVGELFF	TGTGCCAGCAGTAATCAGGGGGTCGGGGAGCTGTTTTTT
NA	TRBJ2-7	TRBV23-1	NA	CASSQSRSRCYEQYF	TGCGCCAGCAGTCAATCGAGGAGTAGGTGTTACGAGCAGTACTTC
NA	TRBJ1-6	TRBV11-2	NA	CASSFGPVDSPSPLHF	TGTGCCAGCAGCTTTGGTCCAGTTGATTCCCCTTCACCCCTCCACTTT
NA	TRBJ1-5	TRBV28	NA	CASISSDNQPQHF	TGTGCCAGCATTTCGTCAGACAATCAGCCCCAGCATTTT
NA	TRBJ1-6	TRBV5-1	NA	CASSLGTVNSPLHF	TGCGCCAGCAGCTTGGGCACTGTTAATTCACCCCTCCACTTT
few	TRBJ2-5	TRBV29-1	NA	CSVGPNRGQETQYF	TGCAGCGTTGGACCGAACAGAGGACAAGAGACCCAGTACTTC
NA	TRBJ2-3	TRBV4-1	NA	CASSQSLAGFTDTQYF	TGCGCCAGCAGCCAAAGTCTAGCCGGGTTCACAGATACGCAGTATTTT
NA	TRBJ2-7	TRBV6-5	TRBD2	CASSSRSGGTYEQYF	TGTGCCAGCAGTTCCCGGAGCGGGGGGACCTACGAGCAGTACTTC
NA	TRBJ2-2	TRBV7-2	NA	CASISTVFTGELFF	TGTGCCAGCATTTCGACGGTCTTCACCGGGGAGCTGTTTTTT
NA	TRBJ2-2	TRBV5-1	TRBD2	CASNLADYTGELFF	TGCGCCAGCAATCTAGCGGACTACACCGGGGAGCTGTTTTTT
NA	TRBJ2-3	TRBV30	NA	CAWSIRWDTQYF	TGTGCCTGGAGCATAAGGTGGGATACGCAGTATTTT
once	TRBJ1-2	TRBV19	NA	CASMGGNGYTF	TGTGCCAGTATGGGGGGCAATGGCTACACCTTC
NA	TRBJ1-1	TRBV30	NA	CARGRLEAFF	TGTGCCCGGGGACGGCTAGAGGCTTTCTTT
NA	TRBJ1-3	TRBV5-8	NA	CASSLTGPGNTIYF	TGTGCCAGCAGCTTGACCGGGCCCGGAAACACCATATATTTT
NA	TRBJ1-1	TRBV27	NA	CASSLSGGAGKAFF	TGTGCCAGCAGTTTATCGGGGGGCGCAGGAAAAGCTTTCTTT
NA	TRBJ2-7	TRBV2	NA	CASIEGRGYEQYF	TGTGCCAGCATCGAAGGTAGGGGCTACGAGCAGTACTTC
NA	TRBJ1-1	TRBV7-2	NA	CASSLGALGNTEAFF	TGTGCCAGCAGCTTAGGGGCCTTAGGTAACACTGAAGCTTTCTTT
NA	TRBJ2-5	TRBV7-8	NA	CASSASGRGAKETQYF	TGTGCCAGCAGCGCCTCAGGAAGGGGGGCTAAAGAGACCCAGTACTTC
NA	TRBJ2-1	TRBV21-1	NA	CASITLTGRGGYNEQFF	TGTGCCAGCATAACCCTAACCGGGCGTGGGGGGTACAATGAGCAGTTCTTC
NA	TRBJ1-5	TRBV21-1	NA	CASSTYRDGSNQPQHF	TGTGCCAGCAGCACCTACAGGGACGGTAGCAATCAGCCCCAGCATTTT
NA	TRBJ1-1	TRBV18	NA	CASSPLNMNTEAFF	TGTGCCAGCTCACCACTAAATATGAACACTGAAGCTTTCTTT
once	TRBJ2-3	TRBV5-6	NA	CASSSFNGDTQYF	TGTGCCAGCAGCTCCTTCAACGGGGATACGCAGTATTTT
NA	TRBJ2-6	TRBV6-6	NA	CAKRASGANVLTF	TGTGCCAAAAGGGCTTCTGGGGCCAACGTCCTGACTTTC
NA	TRBJ2-7	TRBV5-4	TRBD1	CASSLDGQGVRF	TGTGCCAGCAGCTTGGATGGACAGGGAGTTCGCTTC
NA	TRBJ1-2	TRBV6-5	NA	CASSYREFNYGYTF	TGTGCCAGCAGTTACAGGGAATTTAACTATGGCTACACCTTC
NA	TRBJ2-5	TRBV4-1	NA	CASSQEPPGAGWETQYF	TGCGCCAGCAGCCAAGAACCCCCGGGGGCCGGCTGGGAGACCCAGTACTTC
few	TRBJ1-1	TRBV19	NA	CASSDRVTEAFF	TGTGCCAGTAGTGACAGAGTCACTGAAGCTTTCTTT
NA	TRBJ2-1	TRBV7-2	TRBD1	CASSLDRDRGREQFF	TGTGCCAGCAGCTTGGACAGGGACAGGGGGCGGGAGCAGTTCTTC
NA	TRBJ2-4	TRBV4-1	NA	CASSHWSRVAKNIQYF	TGCGCCAGCAGCCATTGGAGCAGAGTAGCCAAAAACATTCAGTACTTC
once	TRBJ1-1	TRBV10-3	TRBD1	CAISDGTGGMNTEAFF	TGTGCCATCAGTGATGGGACAGGGGGGATGAACACTGAAGCTTTCTTT
NA	TRBJ1-4	TRBV7-9	NA	CASSAYQGTNEKLFF	TGTGCCAGCAGCGCTTACCAGGGAACTAATGAAAAACTGTTTTTT
NA	TRBJ2-1	TRBV9	TRBD2	CASSVGLAGYNEQFF	TGTGCCAGCAGCGTAGGACTAGCGGGCTACAATGAGCAGTTCTTC
NA	TRBJ2-5	TRBV5-6	TRBD1	CASSSLLGQGNPQYF	TGTGCCAGCAGCTCCTTACTGGGACAGGGAAACCCCCAGTACTTC
NA	TRBJ1-1	TRBV5-1	NA	CASSFNGAAAFF	TGCGCCAGCAGCTTTAACGGGGCCGCAGCTTTCTTT
NA	TRBJ2-7	TRBV27	NA	CASSSRVAEQYF	TGTGCCAGCAGTTCCAGGGTAGCCGAGCAGTACTTC
NA	TRBJ2-5	TRBV29-1	NA	CSVEVLGETQYF	TGCAGCGTTGAAGTCCTAGGGGAGACCCAGTACTTC
once	TRBJ2-7	TRBV7-2	NA	CASSPDLGEQYF	TGTGCCAGCAGCCCGGACCTTGGCGAGCAGTACTTC
NA	TRBJ2-3	TRBV29-1	TRBD2	CSVPREREMIDTQYF	TGCAGCGTCCCACGGGAGCGGGAAATGATAGATACGCAGTATTTT
once	TRBJ2-3	TRBV7-3	NA	CASSLRPGPTDTQYF	TGTGCCAGCAGCTTAAGGCCTGGCCCCACGGATACGCAGTATTTT
NA	TRBJ2-5	TRBV19	TRBD2	CASSAGLAGDRVQETQYF	TGTGCCAGTAGTGCCGGACTAGCGGGAGACCGAGTACAAGAGACCCAGTACTTC
NA	TRBJ2-7	TRBV6-6	NA	CASSRGYEQYF	TGTGCCAGCAGTAGAGGGTACGAGCAGTACTTC
NA	TRBJ2-6	TRBV7-8	NA	CASSMSDYPQSRANVLTF	TGTGCCAGCAGCATGTCAGATTACCCACAAAGTCGGGCCAACGTCCTGACTTTC
NA	TRBJ1-1	TRBV7-8	NA	CASSSQSGRNTEAFF	TGTGCCAGCAGCTCGCAATCCGGGAGGAACACTGAAGCTTTCTTT
NA	TRBJ1-2	TRBV5-1	TRBD1	CASSLEGQGAGYTF	TGCGCCAGCAGCTTGGAGGGACAGGGGGCTGGCTACACCTTC
NA	TRBJ2-3	TRBV7-2	NA	CASSPRRFTDTQYF	TGTGCCAGCAGCCCACGGAGGTTCACAGATACGCAGTATTTT